This T cell receptor beta chain originates from a study of cytomegalovirus exposure and HLA in healthy donors. As for the study in general: From HLA-typed donors, an early data release held about 92 million unique TCRs.

With 60 Vbeta and 13 Jbeta primers, the PCR was carried out. Some clones are missing from TCRdb's copy, which holds only in-frame ones; the method was immunoSEQ multiplex PCR. The sample has about 150,000 clones, 80% seen once. Though probably carrying unrecorded immune exposures, donors were nominally healthy at sampling. Study-wide results and caveats: Reportedly, diagnosis of cytomegalovirus status by the classifier showed high specificity and sensitivity.

Germline V gene data show CDR1 as SSHAT and CDR2 as FNYEAQ (reference sequence). This CDR3 has 15 amino acids. Worth noting for this clone: Its antigen is still unknown. At one boundary the junction diverges from the germline segment, which might be a read error.

This receptor was obtained from a woman aged 40 to 55 in good health and CMV-seronegative. The sequencing sample was made of PBMCs. The chain uses TRBV7-7 and TRBJ2-3; 7 bases match TRBD2. This CDR3 reads CANSLERGATDTQYF. The CDR3 DNA sequence: TGTGCCAACAGCTTAGAGCGGGGAGCCACAGATACGCAGTATTTT.